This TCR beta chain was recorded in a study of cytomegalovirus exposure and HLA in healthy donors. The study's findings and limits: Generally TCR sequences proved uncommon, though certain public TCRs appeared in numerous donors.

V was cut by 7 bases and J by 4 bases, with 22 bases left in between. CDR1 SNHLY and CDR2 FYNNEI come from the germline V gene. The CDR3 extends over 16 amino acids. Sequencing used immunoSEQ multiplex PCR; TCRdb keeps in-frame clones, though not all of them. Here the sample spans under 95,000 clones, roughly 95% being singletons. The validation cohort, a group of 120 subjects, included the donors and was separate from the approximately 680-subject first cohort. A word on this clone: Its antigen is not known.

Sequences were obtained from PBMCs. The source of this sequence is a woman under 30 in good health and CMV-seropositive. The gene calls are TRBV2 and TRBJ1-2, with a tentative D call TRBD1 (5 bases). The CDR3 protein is CASNVVGTPNFYGYTF. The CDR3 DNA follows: TGTGCCAGCAATGTCGTCGGGACTCCCAATTTCTATGGCTACACCTTC. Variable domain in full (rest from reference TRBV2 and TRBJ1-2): EPEVTQTPSHQVTQMGQEVILRCVPISNHLYFYWYRQILGQKVEFLVSFYNNEISEKSEIFDDQFSVERPDGSNFTLKIRSTKLEDSAMYFCASNVVGTPNFYGYTFGSGTRLTVV.